The 19 T cell receptor beta chains presented below share a single source sample, sequenced in a study of blood T cell repertoires in COVID-19. Only in-frame clones appear in the TCRdb table, and some are missing; sequencing was by immunoSEQ multiplex PCR. The sample contains about 100,000 clones, approximately 70% of which appear only once. The material sequenced was peripheral blood. These receptors were obtained from a middle-aged woman with acute or convalescent COVID-19.

There are a few counts of this clone. The chain combines TRBV29-1 with TRBJ2-7; 8 bases fit TRBD1. Germline V lookup: CDR1 SQVTM, CDR2 ANQGSEA. After removal of 6 bases from V and 7 bases from J, the junction contained 11 bases not matched to a gene. This CDR3 comprises 13 residues. The CDR3 is CSVTTGQGREQYF. CDR3 DNA sequence: TGCAGCGTCACAACCGGACAGGGACGGGAGCAGTACTTC.

There are a few counts of this clone. The sample contains more than one DNA sequence encoding this CDR3. The chain recombines TRBV6-6 with TRBJ2-1; weak D call: TRBD1 (5 bases). The V gene lost 0 bases and the J gene lost 9 bases, with 6 bases spanning the gap. The CDR3 spans 12 residues. In germline, CDR1 is MNHNY, CDR2 SVGAGI (reference sequence). The CDR3 DNA follows: TGTGCCAGCAGTTACTCGCAGGGTGAGCAGTTCTTC. It translates to CASSYSQGEQFF.

The chain links TRBV5-1 to TRBJ2-5; the D gene is possibly TRBD2 (6 bases). V was clipped by 3 bases and J by 8 bases, with 23 bases between them. The CDR3 covers 16 residues. The V gene's germline CDR1 is SGHRS and CDR2 YFSETQ. CDR3 amino acids: CASSSEGPFGGSTQYF. The CDR3 nucleotides read TGCGCCAGCAGCTCGGAGGGGCCTTTTGGCGGGTCAACCCAGTACTTC.

A remark on this clone: Other nucleotide sequences from this sample produce the same CDR3. The chain combines TRBV19 with TRBJ1-5; D might be TRBD1 (6 bases). V gave up 4 bases and J gave up 0 bases, with 22 bases separating them. The CDR3 length is 19 residues. CDR1 is LNHDA, CDR2 SQIVND, per germline (reference sequence). The CDR3 sequence is CASSRGGPGARYSNQPQHF. The CDR3 DNA is TGTGCCAGTAGTAGGGGGGGTCCGGGGGCCCGATATAGCAATCAGCCCCAGCATTTT.

The chain combines TRBV5-6 with TRBJ2-7; no reliable D call. This CDR3 comprises 13 residues. V lost 4 bases and J lost 3, with 11 bases in between. CDR1 is SGHDT and CDR2 is YYEEEE in the germline V gene. In DNA, the CDR3 is TGTGCCAGCAGCACTTCCTCAGGCTACGAGCAGTACTTC. Its translation: CASSTSSGYEQYF.

Here the CDR3 DNA reads TGTGCCAGTAGTATAGATTCTCAAACTCTCTACGAGCAGTACTTC. This codes for CASSIDSQTLYEQYF. The chain recombines TRBV19 with TRBJ2-7; D uncertain. The CDR3 contains 15 residues. V lost 0 bases and J lost 3, with 12 bases in between. Germline CDR1 and CDR2: LNHDA and SQIVND (reference sequence).

The chain is built from TRBV10-3 and TRBJ2-1; D not resolved. The germline V and J ends were trimmed by 2 bases and 4 bases, with 15 bases remaining between them. This CDR3 contains 16 residues. From germline, CDR1 is ENHRY and CDR2 SYGVKD. The DNA for the CDR3 is TGTGCCATCAGTGAGCAGCTTCGGAGCCTTTACAATGAGCAGTTCTTC. Its translation is CAISEQLRSLYNEQFF.

V gene TRBV13 combines with J gene TRBJ2-3, with 11 bases identical to TRBD1. This CDR3 contains 15 residues. After removal of 5 bases from V and 3 bases from J, the junction contained 4 bases not matched to a gene. CDR1 is PRHDT and CDR2 is FYEKMQ in the germline V gene (reference sequence). As DNA, the CDR3 is TGTGCCAGCAGCCTGGGGACAGGGGGGACAGATACGCAGTATTTT. This codes for CASSLGTGGTDTQYF.

This clone was detected only once. The chain is built from TRBV2 and TRBJ2-5; 8 positions agree with TRBD2. CDR1 SNHLY and CDR2 FYNNEI come from the germline V gene. The CDR3 spans 15 residues. The V segment lost 7 bases and the J segment 2 bases; nucleotides outside the gene matches: 9. DNA of the CDR3: TGTGCCAGCAAAGGAAATAGCGGGAATCAAGAGACCCAGTACTTC. Protein: CASKGNSGNQETQYF.

The gene calls are TRBV25-1 and TRBJ2-5; 11 nucleotides line up with TRBD2. After removal of 6 bases from V and 8 bases from J, the junction contained 8 bases not matched to a gene. Germline V CDR1 and CDR2: MGHDK, SYGVNS. The CDR3 has 14 residues. This chain's CDR3 is CASSPGLAVITQYF. CDR3 bases: TGTGCCAGCAGCCCGGGACTAGCGGTGATAACCCAGTACTTC. Together with reference TRBV25-1 and TRBJ2-5, the CDR3 gives the full variable domain: EADIYQTPRYLVIGTGKKITLECSQTMGHDKMYWYQQDPGMELHLIHYSYGVNSTEKGDLSSESTVSRIRTEHFPLTLESARPSHTSQYLCASSPGLAVITQYFGPGTRLLVL.

This clone has a handful of counts. This chain links TRBV7-2 with TRBJ2-1; possibly TRBD2 for D (6 bases). Trimming cost V 5 bases and J 5 bases, with 19 bases left between them. This CDR3 is 16 amino acids long. Germline CDR1 is SGHTA and CDR2 is FQGNSA. The CDR3 protein is CASSARQLGGHNEQFF. The CDR3 DNA reads TGTGCCAGCAGCGCCCGTCAATTGGGGGGACACAATGAGCAGTTCTTC.

V is TRBV4-3 and J is TRBJ2-3; D gene uncertain. The CDR3 is 15 amino acids. Trimming pared 1 base from V and 5 bases from J, leaving 13 bases between. Germline V CDR1 and CDR2: LGHNA, YSLEER. CDR3 sequence (DNA): TGCGCCAGCAGCCAAGGACCCACTATAGGAGATACGCAGTATTTT. It yields the protein CASSQGPTIGDTQYF.

This clone was seen only once. The CDR3 DNA reads as TGTGCCAGCAGTTTAACAGGGGCAACTTATGGCTACACCTTC. Protein: CASSLTGATYGYTF. The V and J genes are TRBV28 and TRBJ1-2; 7 bases line up with TRBD1. The CDR3 length is 14 residues. Trimming at V came to 2 bases and at J to 5 bases, leaving 5 bases not matched to a gene. Germline V gene data show CDR1 as MDHEN and CDR2 as SYDVKM.

This clone came up once. The chain is built from TRBV6-2 or TRBV6-3 and TRBJ2-4; D is undetermined. Germline-derived CDR1 and CDR2 are MNHEY and SVGEGT. V was clipped by 6 bases and J by 0 bases, with 12 bases between them. The CDR3 sequence is 15 residues long. Here the CDR3 reads CASSPSAAAKNIQYF. The CDR3 bases are TGTGCCAGCAGCCCGTCGGCGGCAGCCAAAAACATTCAGTACTTC.

The gene calls are TRBV28 and TRBJ2-3, with TRBD1 matching 8 bases. This CDR3 region has 16 residues. Germline CDR1 and CDR2: MDHEN and SYDVKM. The J segment lost 7 bases and the V segment lost 3 bases, leaving 12 bases of the junction unmatched. The DNA for the CDR3 is TGTGCCAGCAGTTTCCTCTCTGGACAGGGTAGGAATACGCAGTATTTT. As protein: CASSFLSGQGRNTQYF.

The chain links TRBV3-1 (or the pseudogene TRBV3-2) to TRBJ2-5; 9 bases are a match to TRBD2. This CDR3 region has 17 residues. V lost 0 bases and J lost 4; bases outside the gene matches: 9. CDR1 is LGHDT, CDR2 YNNKEL, per germline (reference sequence). CDR3 DNA: TGTGCCAGCAGCCAAGATCTTTCGCGGGGGGGTCTAGAGACCCAGTACTTC. Its protein is CASSQDLSRGGLETQYF.

The chain links TRBV19 to TRBJ2-5; weak D call: TRBD1 (6 bases). Germline lookup yields CDR1 LNHDA and CDR2 SQIVND (reference sequence). Trimming cost V 2 bases and J 5 bases, with 9 bases left between them. The CDR3 has 13 residues. The CDR3 nucleotides read TGTGCCAGTAGTATAACAGGGTGGGAGACCCAGTACTTC. Amino acid sequence: CASSITGWETQYF.

The chain's CDR3 is CASTKLAGIQETQYF. CDR3 bases: TGTGCCAGCACTAAACTAGCGGGTATCCAAGAGACCCAGTACTTC. The rearrangement uses TRBV2 and TRBJ2-5; TRBD2 agrees at 9 bases. This CDR3 region has 15 residues. V trimming: 7 bases; J trimming: 1 base; junction bases outside the gene matches: 7. Germline lookup yields CDR1 SNHLY and CDR2 FYNNEI.

A single count supports this clone. V and J are TRBV15 and TRBJ2-2; possible D gene TRBD1, 6 bases. The CDR3 is 14 amino acids. Germline CDR1 is LNHNV and CDR2 is YYDKDF (reference sequence). V was clipped by 2 bases and J by 4 bases, with 8 bases between them. This CDR3 is CATSRQGSTGELFF. CDR3 bases: TGTGCCACCAGCAGACAGGGGAGCACCGGGGAGCTGTTTTTT.